This TCR beta chain was sequenced during a study of shared clonotypes between healthy human individuals. The assay was immunoSEQ multiplex PCR, and TCRdb's table has in-frame clones only and misses some. The sample includes over 850,000 clones, around three quarters of them seen just once. The receptor comes from a man aged 18 to 29 in good health. Some clones in this sample may be carry-over from other donors' samples. Sequencing was carried out using memory CD4+ T cells from PBMCs. Noted subset: CD45RA-negative fraction.

The CDR3 DNA reads as TGTGCCAGCAGTGTCCGCGTTGGAGAGACCCAGTACTTC. It specifies CASSVRVGETQYF. The chain has TRBV27 and TRBJ2-5; no clear D gene. The germline V and J ends were trimmed by 5 bases and 4 bases, with 11 bases remaining between them. The CDR3 has 13 residues. In germline, CDR1 is MNHEY, CDR2 SMNVEV (reference sequence).